These 12 T cell receptor beta chains came from one sample sequenced in a study of T cell responses to AZD1222 COVID-19 vaccine. The protocol was immunoSEQ multiplex PCR, while the TCRdb copy is restricted to in-frame clones and leaves out a portion. The repertoire holds 120,000 or so clones, with around 90% as singletons. The sequences come from peripheral blood, collected 28 days after the second AZD1222 dose. The receptors stem from an adult who received the AZD1222 COVID-19 vaccine.

The chain employs TRBV5-1 and TRBJ2-7, with TRBD1 identical over 10 bases. Germline CDR1 and CDR2: SGHRS and YFSETQ. The CDR3 covers 15 residues. V shed 4 bases, J shed 4 bases, and the junction held 8 bases outside the gene matches. This chain's CDR3 is CASSGDRGPIYEQYF. In DNA, the CDR3 is TGCGCCAGCAGCGGCGACAGGGGGCCAATATACGAGCAGTACTTC.

There are a few counts of this clone. The gene calls are TRBV5-1 and TRBJ2-3, with 7 bases that match TRBD2. The CDR3 runs to 15 residues. The germline V gene encodes CDR1 SGHRS and CDR2 YFSETQ. Trimming took 0 bases from V and 2 from J; bases not matched to a gene: 3. The CDR3 nucleotides read TGCGCCAGCAGCTTGGCAGCGGGGCCCACAGATACGCAGTATTTT. It translates to CASSLAAGPTDTQYF.

This clone was counted once. The chain's CDR3 is CASSPGGRGYQPQHF. CDR3 in DNA: TGTGCCAGCTCCCCGGGGGGCAGGGGGTATCAGCCCCAGCATTTT. J is TRBJ1-5 and V is TRBV18; 7 nucleotides line up with TRBD1. The CDR3 consists of 15 residues. Germline CDR1 and CDR2: KGHSH and LQKENI. V dropped 6 bases and J dropped 5; count of bases not matched to a gene: 10.

The chain links TRBV12-3 or TRBV12-4 to TRBJ2-7; no firm D call. V gave up 2 bases and J gave up 7 bases, with 9 bases separating them. This CDR3 is built from 12 residues. CDR3 loop: CASSLLGLEQYF. The CDR3 region has the DNA TGTGCCAGCAGTTTATTAGGGCTTGAGCAGTACTTC.

The chain joins TRBV5-1 to TRBJ2-7; 10 bases map to TRBD1. V lost 3 bases and J lost 3; bases outside the gene matches: 12. This CDR3 contains 17 residues. Per germline, CDR1 SGHRS and CDR2 YFSETQ. CDR3 sequence reads: CASSSQPGQGLVYEQYF. In nucleotides, the CDR3 is TGCGCCAGCAGCTCACAACCGGGACAGGGGCTTGTCTACGAGCAGTACTTC.

The sample holds one count of this clone. J is TRBJ1-4 and V is TRBV4-3, with no clear D. The CDR3 sequence is 15 residues long. CDR1 and CDR2 from the germline V gene are LGHNA and YSLEER. The ends were cut back, 3 bases at V and 6 bases at J, with 14 bases in the middle. The CDR3 DNA follows: TGCGCCAGCAGCCATTCGCACCTGATCGATGAAAAACTGTTTTTT. It codes for CASSHSHLIDEKLFF.

This chain joins TRBV2 and TRBJ2-5; 8 bases are a match to TRBD2. V lost 7 bases, J lost 1 base, and 5 bases stayed unmatched. CDR1 SNHLY and CDR2 FYNNEI come from the germline V gene. CDR3 length: 14 residues. The CDR3 coding sequence is TGTGCCAGCATGTCGCGGGGGGCCCAAGAGACCCAGTACTTC. This codes for CASMSRGAQETQYF.

The chain combines TRBV19 with TRBJ1-5, with D perhaps matching TRBD1 (5 bases). This CDR3 has 15 residues. V lost 2 bases and J lost 0, with 8 bases in between. Germline loops: CDR1 LNHDA, CDR2 SQIVND (reference sequence). CDR3 sequence (DNA): TGTGCCAGTAGTATACAGGGACGTAGCAATCAGCCCCAGCATTTT. It is translated as CASSIQGRSNQPQHF. The full variable domain, with the rest looked up from reference TRBV19 and TRBJ1-5, is DGGITQSPKYLFRKEGQNVTLSCEQNLNHDAMYWYRQDPGQGLRLIYYSQIVNDFQKGDIAEGYSVSREKKESFPLTVTSAQKNPTAFYLCASSIQGRSNQPQHFGDGTRLSIL.

The chain uses TRBV3-1 (or the pseudogene TRBV3-2) and TRBJ1-2; the D gene is possibly TRBD1 (5 bases). CDR3 length: 14 residues. V lost 1 base to trimming and J lost 8 bases, with 14 bases between them. Germline lookup yields CDR1 LGHDT and CDR2 YNNKEL (reference sequence). CDR3 protein: CASSQGAGVGGYTF. The DNA for the CDR3 is TGTGCCAGCAGCCAAGGCGCGGGGGTCGGCGGCTACACCTTC.

This chain joins TRBV7-2 and TRBJ1-2; D is possibly TRBD1 (5 bases). The germline V and J ends were trimmed by 1 base and 2 bases, with 11 bases remaining between them. The V gene's germline CDR1 is SGHTA and CDR2 FQGNSA. The CDR3 contains 15 residues. The CDR3 DNA reads as TGTGCCAGCAGCTTAGGTGGGGGTTTCAACTATGGCTACACCTTC. Encoded protein: CASSLGGGFNYGYTF.

CDR3 nucleotides: TGTGCCATCAGTGAGGGGGAAGGGGGCCCCTACGAGCAGTACTTC. Translation: CAISEGEGGPYEQYF. The chain has TRBV10-3 and TRBJ2-7, with 7 nucleotides matching TRBD1. This CDR3 has 15 residues. The J segment lost 2 bases and the V segment lost 2 bases, leaving 6 bases of the junction unmatched. CDR1 is ENHRY and CDR2 is SYGVKD in the germline V gene.

The chain carries TRBV29-1 and TRBJ2-1; D gene ambiguous. The germline gives CDR1 SQVTM, CDR2 ANQGSEA. Trimming cost V 0 bases and J 8 bases, with 17 bases left between them. The CDR3 consists of 15 residues. CDR3: CSVEDLGGRYDEQFF. DNA for the CDR3: TGCAGCGTTGAAGATCTCGGCGGAAGGTACGATGAGCAGTTCTTC.